The 18 T cell receptor beta chains reported below all come from one sample, sequenced in a study of blood T cell repertoires in COVID-19. This table comes from immunoSEQ multiplex PCR, and its TCRdb copy is limited to in-frame clones, with some not included. The sample comprises under 350,000 clones, about 85% of which are singletons, and 13% rests with the top ten. The source material was peripheral blood. The receptors here all came from a human donor in a cohort sampled during active COVID-19.

The chain is built from TRBV7-9 and TRBJ1-6, with TRBD1 matching over 8 bases. V shed 5 bases, J shed 6 bases, and the junction held 6 bases outside the gene matches. Germline CDR1 is SEHNR and CDR2 is FQNEAQ (reference sequence). The length of the CDR3 is 15 residues. The CDR3 region has the DNA TGTGCCAGCAGCGCAGGGGGCGCTTCTAATTCACCCCTCCACTTT. Its translation is CASSAGGASNSPLHF.

The chain joins TRBV27 to TRBJ1-2; TRBD1 matches at 10 bases. There are 14 residues in the CDR3. Germline CDR1 and CDR2: MNHEY and SMNVEV (reference sequence). V gave up 6 bases and J gave up 7 bases; unmatched junction bases: 8. The chain's CDR3 is CASSSTTGGSGYTF. For the CDR3, the DNA is TGTGCCAGCAGCTCAACGACAGGGGGCTCTGGCTACACCTTC.

The V gene is TRBV18, the J gene TRBJ2-7; maybe TRBD2 (6 bases). The CDR3 totals 14 residues. V was trimmed by 6 bases and J by 0 bases, leaving 12 bases between them. CDR1 and CDR2 from the germline V gene are KGHSH and LQKENI. This CDR3 reads CASSRETSSYEQYF. CDR3 nucleotides: TGTGCCAGCTCGAGAGAGACTAGCTCCTACGAGCAGTACTTC. Based on the CDR3 plus reference TRBV18 and TRBJ2-7, the full variable domain is NAGVMQNPRHLVRRRGQEARLRCSPMKGHSHVYWYRQLPEEGLKFMVYLQKENIIDESGMPKERFSAEFPKEGPSILRIQQVVRGDSAAYFCASSRETSSYEQYFGPGTRLTVT.

The chain employs TRBV29-1 and TRBJ1-1; D not resolved. The CDR3 has 14 residues. Trimming took off 0 bases at V and 12 bases at J, with 20 bases between the two ends. Germline CDR1 reads SQVTM; CDR2 reads ANQGSEA. CDR3 nucleotides: TGCAGCGTTGAAGAAGTGCTAGCAGGTTTAGTAACTTTCTTT. The encoded protein is CSVEEVLAGLVTFF.

J is TRBJ1-6 and V is TRBV2, with D perhaps TRBD1 (6 bases). Germline-derived CDR1 and CDR2 are SNHLY and FYNNEI. The CDR3 contains 14 residues. Trimming took 6 bases from V and 6 from J, leaving 12 bases between them. The DNA for the CDR3 is TGTGCCAGCAGGGAACAGGGTCTTAATTCACCCCTCCACTTT. This codes for CASREQGLNSPLHF.

This clone was counted once. The gene calls are TRBV18 and TRBJ2-2; D call uncertain. The CDR3 is 14 amino acids. CDR1 is KGHSH, CDR2 LQKENI, per germline. V gave up 3 bases and J gave up 2 bases, with 7 bases separating them. CDR3 loop: CASSPLVNTGELFF. CDR3 DNA: TGTGCCAGCTCACCTTTAGTAAACACCGGGGAGCTGTTTTTT.

The gene calls are TRBV4-3 and TRBJ1-6; no clear D gene. V was cut by 0 bases and J by 7 bases, with 7 bases left in between. Germline assignment: CDR1 LGHNA and CDR2 YSLEER. This CDR3 contains 14 residues. The CDR3 sequence is CASSQDSRNSPLHF. The CDR3 DNA sequence: TGCGCCAGCAGCCAAGATTCGAGGAATTCACCCCTCCACTTT.

This chain joins TRBV21-1 and TRBJ2-3; the D call TRBD2 from the table was never checked on the DNA. TRBV21-1 is an annotated pseudogene. The CDR3 extends over 16 amino acids. This CDR3 reads CASSKVGGRSLDTQYF. The CDR3, as DNA: TGTGCCAGCAGCAAAGTCGGCGGGAGGTCTCTTGATACGCAGTATTTT.

This chain links TRBV10-1 with TRBJ2-1; 7 bases are a match to TRBD1. The CDR3 spans 15 residues. Germline V gene lookup returns CDR1 WNHNN and CDR2 SYGVQD (reference sequence). V was pared by 5 bases and J by 4 bases, with 8 bases of the junction left unmatched. The CDR3 sequence: CASSSRQGGYNEQFF. CDR3 sequence (DNA): TGCGCCAGCAGTTCGAGACAGGGTGGGTACAATGAGCAGTTCTTC.

The chain couples TRBV27 to TRBJ2-7; 9 bases align to TRBD1. The junction had 15 bases not matched to a gene; V was cut back by 8 bases and J by 7 bases. Germline-derived CDR1 and CDR2 are MNHEY and SMNVEV (reference sequence). The CDR3 is made up of 15 amino acids. CDR3 sequence (DNA): TGTGCCAGCGCCTCCGGACAGGGGATTTCTCGGGAGCAGTACTTC. Residues: CASASGQGISREQYF.

The rearrangement links TRBV29-1 to TRBJ2-3; TRBD2 is a possible D gene (6 bases). This CDR3 region has 14 residues. The V gene's germline CDR1 is SQVTM and CDR2 ANQGSEA. V lost 8 bases, J lost 5 bases, and 20 bases lay in between. CDR3 in DNA: TGCAGCCACCGCGCGCCCGGGGGTAAAGATACGCAGTATTTT. Translation: CSHRAPGGKDTQYF.

The rearrangement links TRBV13 to TRBJ2-7; 7 bases map to TRBD1. The germline CDR1 and CDR2 sequences are PRHDT and FYEKMQ (reference sequence). V was pared by 2 bases and J by 2 bases, with 3 bases of the junction left unmatched. The CDR3 consists of 14 residues. In DNA form, the CDR3 reads TGTGCCAGCAGCTTATGGGACAGTCCCTACGAGCAGTACTTC. It is translated as CASSLWDSPYEQYF.

The rearrangement links TRBV30 to TRBJ1-5; possibly TRBD1 for D (5 bases). Trimming removed 1 base at V and 1 base at J, with 17 bases between. The CDR3 consists of 17 residues. Germline V CDR1 and CDR2: GTSNPN, SVGIG (reference sequence). CDR3 residues: CAWSATLPGLSNQPQHF. The DNA of the CDR3 is TGTGCCTGGAGTGCCACCTTACCGGGACTCAGCAATCAGCCCCAGCATTTT. Full variable domain (rest looked up from reference TRBV30 and TRBJ1-5): SQTIHQWPATLVQPVGSPLSLECTVEGTSNPNLYWYRQAAGRGLQLLFYSVGIGQISSEVPQNLSASRPQDRQFILSSKKLLLSDSGFYLCAWSATLPGLSNQPQHFGDGTRLSIL.

This chain connects TRBV2 to TRBJ1-2; 10 nucleotides agree with TRBD1. The CDR3 has 15 amino acids. V lost 6 bases and J lost 4; bases outside the gene matches: 8. CDR1 SNHLY and CDR2 FYNNEI come from the germline V gene. This CDR3 reads CASRPGQGLSYGYTF. CDR3 DNA: TGTGCCAGCAGGCCGGGACAGGGGTTAAGCTATGGCTACACCTTC.

The chain combines TRBV10-3 with TRBJ2-7, with 9 bases matching TRBD2. The CDR3 has 15 residues. Germline CDR1 reads ENHRY; CDR2 reads SYGVKD. Trimming removed 0 bases from V and 4 bases from J; junction bases left unmatched: 4. CDR3 in amino acids: CAISESTSGVYEQYF. The DNA of the CDR3 is TGTGCCATCAGTGAGTCGACTAGCGGAGTTTACGAGCAGTACTTC.

This chain connects TRBV19 to TRBJ1-2, with D possibly being TRBD1 (5 bases). Germline CDR1 reads LNHDA; CDR2 reads SQIVND (reference sequence). Trimming stripped 6 bases from V and 1 base from J, with 18 bases between. The CDR3 loop spans 16 amino acids. DNA of the CDR3: TGTGCCAGTAGCCGCGGGGGAACTTACCTTAACTATGGCTACACCTTC. Its translation is CASSRGGTYLNYGYTF.

The chain employs TRBV6-6 and TRBJ2-3, with no clear D. Trimming removed 7 bases at V and 3 bases at J, with 8 bases between. The CDR3 spans 12 residues. Germline assignment: CDR1 MNHNY and CDR2 SVGAGI (reference sequence). For the CDR3, the DNA is TGTGCCAGCACCCCTCTTACAGATACGCAGTATTTT. Amino acid sequence: CASTPLTDTQYF.

J is TRBJ2-3 and V is TRBV3-1 (or the pseudogene TRBV3-2); 13 bases line up with TRBD2. Trimming at V came to 7 bases and at J to 9 bases, leaving 7 bases not matched to a gene. Germline values: CDR1 LGHDT, CDR2 YNNKEL (reference sequence). The CDR3 covers 14 residues. Here the CDR3 DNA reads TGTGCCAGCACCGGACTAGCGGGAGTTGAAACGCAGTATTTT. Residues: CASTGLAGVETQYF.